This T cell receptor beta chain derives from a study of PD-1 blockade in classical Hodgkin lymphoma. Using immunoSEQ multiplex PCR, the repertoire was profiled, and TCRdb retains in-frame clones only, with some absent. The table includes around 30,000 clones, roughly 90% detected once. As regards this clone: Its antigen remains unknown.

Germline V gene sequence: CDR1 WNHNN, CDR2 SYGVQD (reference sequence). This CDR3 has 13 amino acids. V was clipped by 5 bases and J by 10 bases; unmatched bases: 5. Described time point: newly diagnosed, previously untreated cHL patient sample. Broader study findings: A reduction in baseline TCR diversity was reportedly seen in newly diagnosed patients relative to healthy donors.

Sample: peripheral blood mononuclear cells (PBMCs). The sequence came from a human donor with classical Hodgkin lymphoma. The V gene is TRBV10-1, the J gene TRBJ2-1, with 10 bases that match TRBD1. This CDR3 reads CASSQSTGGEQFF. The DNA of the CDR3 is TGCGCCAGCAGTCAATCGACAGGGGGCGAGCAGTTCTTC.